In this sample, the clone carrying this T cell receptor beta chain turned up many times. Its target is not known. V was clipped by 4 bases and J by 5 bases, with 9 bases between them. CDR1 is SQVTM and CDR2 is ANQGSEA in the germline V gene. This CDR3 region has 12 residues. These data come from a study of prognosis after radiotherapy for stage I lung cancer. Study overall: A median of roughly 7 months after radiotherapy, distant metastases were seen in a few patients, while no significant progression was shown by 15.

General observations from the study: Medians of about 10,000 versus 6,900 showed unique TCR clone counts falling after stereotactic body radiation therapy.

Starting from genomic DNA, TCR beta CDR3 was amplified through two-round multiplex PCR. Primers were specific to each TRBV and TRBJ gene in first-round PCR. MiXCR, run by TCRdb on the multiplex PCR reads, gives a single entry per CDR3 protein. This sample has roughly 11,000 distinct CDR3 sequences, with under 45% found just once. The source material was PBMCs, sampled before or after stereotactic body radiation therapy (not recorded which). This receptor was taken from a donor at least 50 years old with non-small cell lung cancer. The rearrangement uses TRBV29-1 and TRBJ1-5; D gene unclear. Written as DNA, the CDR3 is TGCAGCGTTGGGGAGCCGCATCAGCCCCAGCATTTT. This codes for CSVGEPHQPQHF.